Listed below are T cell receptor beta chains from one sample, sequenced in a study of T cells after yellow fever vaccination. In TCRdb, the 5' RACE reads were re-called with MiXCR into one record per CDR3 protein. Of about 310,000 distinct CDR3 sequences listed, 3.6% are singletons. The sequenced sample was PBMCs, obtained on the day of the yellow fever booster vaccination. The receptors here all came from a man aged 18 to 30 who received the YFV17D yellow fever vaccine. Both conserved end residues are part of each CDR3. A D gene is named only where the DNA matches it firmly. Clone size is given for some rows only: seen once, a few or many times, or a class if the clone is expanded.

J: TRBJ2-7; V: TRBV27; D: TRBD1; size: many; CDR3: CASSLVPGQRTYEQYF; DNA: TGTGCCAGCAGTCTGGTCCCGGGACAGAGAACCTACGAGCAGTACTTC
J: TRBJ2-5; V: TRBV29-1; D: NA; size: NA; CDR3: CSVERNGGGQETQYF; DNA: TGCAGCGTTGAGAGAAACGGGGGCGGGCAAGAGACCCAGTACTTC
J: TRBJ1-6; V: TRBV6-5; D: NA; size: many; CDR3: CASSYSGVRSPLHF; DNA: TGTGCCAGCAGTTACTCCGGGGTGAGGTCACCCCTCCACTTT
J: TRBJ1-1; V: TRBV5-1; D: NA; size: many; CDR3: CASSYALNTEAFF; DNA: TGCGCCAGCAGCTATGCGTTGAACACTGAAGCTTTCTTT
J: TRBJ2-3; V: TRBV6-5; D: TRBD2; size: many; CDR3: CAPQGGGAGSSTDTQYF; DNA: TGTGCCCCACAGGGCGGGGGGGCCGGGTCTAGCACAGATACGCAGTATTTT
J: TRBJ1-1; V: TRBV19; D: TRBD1; size: few; CDR3: CASASDRVPRF; DNA: TGTGCCAGTGCGTCGGACAGGGTCCCACGCTTT
J: TRBJ1-1; V: TRBV7-2; D: NA; size: many; CDR3: CASSSTGTMNTEAFF; DNA: TGTGCCAGCAGCTCAACAGGGACCATGAACACTGAAGCTTTCTTT
J: TRBJ2-3; V: TRBV28; D: TRBD2; size: NA; CDR3: CASIDGGASADTQYF; DNA: TGTGCCAGCATCGACGGGGGGGCCTCGGCAGATACGCAGTATTTT
J: TRBJ2-3; V: TRBV5-1; D: NA; size: NA; CDR3: CASSTDHASTDTQYF; DNA: TGCGCCAGCAGTACCGACCACGCTAGCACAGATACGCAGTATTTT
J: TRBJ2-1; V: TRBV29-1; D: NA; size: few; CDR3: CSVGVYNEQFF; DNA: TGCAGCGTTGGGGTATACAATGAGCAGTTCTTC
J: TRBJ1-2; V: TRBV5-4; D: NA; size: NA; CDR3: CASSPALGGGAYGYTF; DNA: TGTGCCAGCAGCCCCGCACTGGGGGGGGGCGCCTATGGCTACACCTTC
J: TRBJ2-4; V: TRBV28; D: NA; size: few; CDR3: CASGRGDIQYF; DNA: TGTGCCAGCGGCAGGGGGGACATTCAGTACTTC
J: TRBJ1-2; V: TRBV12-3/TRBV12-4; D: NA; size: many; CDR3: CASRPGSIYYGYTF; DNA: TGTGCCAGCAGACCGGGATCGATATACTATGGCTACACCTTC
J: TRBJ2-3; V: TRBV20-1; D: TRBD2; size: many; CDR3: CSATTSGLRTDTQYF; DNA: TGCAGTGCAACCACTAGCGGACTGCGCACAGATACGCAGTATTTT
J: TRBJ2-2; V: TRBV20-1; D: NA; size: few; CDR3: CSARVGQSNTGELFF; DNA: TGCAGTGCTAGAGTTGGGCAGTCGAACACCGGGGAGCTGTTTTTT
J: TRBJ2-3; V: TRBV7-2; D: NA; size: NA; CDR3: CASSRRGAPDTQYF; DNA: TGTGCCAGTAGCCGGAGGGGGGCCCCGGATACGCAGTATTTT
J: TRBJ2-3; V: TRBV28; D: TRBD1; size: many; CDR3: CASRYGDRGGTNTQYF; DNA: TGTGCCAGCCGTTATGGAGACAGGGGGGGCACGAATACGCAGTATTTT
J: TRBJ1-3; V: TRBV5-4; D: TRBD1; size: NA; CDR3: CASSWGQGSNTIYF; DNA: TGTGCCAGCAGCTGGGGACAGGGCAGCAACACCATATATTTT
J: TRBJ1-3; V: TRBV5-1; D: NA; size: few; CDR3: CASSLAGSSTGNTIYF; DNA: TGCGCCAGCAGCTTGGCCGGGAGTTCCACTGGAAACACCATATATTTT
J: TRBJ1-1; V: TRBV27; D: NA; size: few; CDR3: CASSPLLGLAEAFF; DNA: TGTGCCAGCAGCCCGCTCCTGGGGTTGGCTGAAGCTTTCTTT
J: TRBJ2-4; V: TRBV29-1; D: NA; size: many; CDR3: CSVEGRVNIQYF; DNA: TGCAGCGTCGAAGGCCGGGTAAACATTCAGTACTTC
J: TRBJ1-1; V: TRBV12-3/TRBV12-4; D: NA; size: NA; CDR3: CASRFGPSKAFF; DNA: TGTGCCAGCAGGTTTGGCCCCTCTAAAGCTTTCTTT
J: TRBJ2-3; V: TRBV9; D: NA; size: NA; CDR3: CASSPRLQPDTQYF; DNA: TGTGCCAGCAGCCCTAGACTCCAACCAGATACGCAGTATTTT
J: TRBJ2-3; V: TRBV6-5; D: TRBD2; size: few; CDR3: CASSLSGGDTDTQYF; DNA: TGTGCCAGCAGTCTTAGCGGGGGGGACACAGATACGCAGTATTTT
J: TRBJ2-1; V: TRBV18; D: TRBD2; size: NA; CDR3: CASSQRESSYNEQFF; DNA: TGTGCCAGCTCGCAGCGGGAGAGCTCCTACAATGAGCAGTTCTTC
J: TRBJ2-7; V: TRBV6-2/TRBV6-3; D: NA; size: few; CDR3: CASSRDIYEQYF; DNA: TGTGCCAGCAGTCGGGACATCTACGAGCAGTACTTC
J: TRBJ1-2; V: TRBV20-1; D: NA; size: NA; CDR3: CSAPRPPGNYGYTF; DNA: TGCAGTGCTCCACGCCCTCCAGGGAACTATGGCTACACCTTC
J: TRBJ2-3; V: TRBV10-3; D: NA; size: few; CDR3: CAIRVENRGSDTQYF; DNA: TGTGCCATCCGAGTGGAGAACAGAGGTTCAGATACGCAGTATTTT
J: TRBJ2-5; V: TRBV18; D: NA; size: NA; CDR3: CASSPLASGIGETQYF; DNA: TGTGCCAGCTCACCATTGGCCTCGGGGATCGGAGAGACCCAGTACTTC
J: TRBJ2-5; V: TRBV7-6; D: NA; size: many; CDR3: CASSLSGGVLEETQYF; DNA: TGTGCCAGCAGCTTATCGGGGGGCGTATTGGAGGAGACCCAGTACTTC
J: TRBJ2-1; V: TRBV19; D: NA; size: few; CDR3: CASSWVGRGHNEQFF; DNA: TGTGCCAGTAGTTGGGTTGGGAGAGGGCACAATGAGCAGTTCTTC
J: TRBJ1-1; V: TRBV12-3/TRBV12-4; D: NA; size: many; CDR3: CASSLRVLNTEAFF; DNA: TGTGCCAGCAGTTTAAGGGTCTTGAACACTGAAGCTTTCTTT
J: TRBJ2-5; V: TRBV20-1; D: NA; size: many; CDR3: CSARDMLVETQYF; DNA: TGCAGTGCTAGAGATATGCTAGTAGAGACCCAGTACTTC
J: TRBJ1-1; V: TRBV27; D: NA; size: NA; CDR3: CASSWQLNTEAFF; DNA: TGTGCCAGCAGCTGGCAGCTGAACACTGAAGCTTTCTTT
J: TRBJ2-3; V: TRBV7-8; D: TRBD1; size: NA; CDR3: CASSLAWQGADTQYF; DNA: TGTGCCAGCAGCTTAGCTTGGCAGGGGGCAGATACGCAGTATTTT